Listed below are T cell receptor beta chains from one sample, sequenced in a study of T cells in Graves' hyperthyroidism and ophthalmopathy. TCRdb called the multiplex PCR reads again in MiXCR, with one record for every CDR3 protein. This sample has around 520,000 distinct CDR3 sequences, with 12% to 15% found just once. The source material was blood. These receptors were collected from a woman aged 40 to 49 with Graves' hyperthyroidism. CDR3s include the opening cysteine and the closing phenylalanine or tryptophan. The D gene is left open where the match is weak. Not every row has a clone size; where given, it reads once, few, many or a size class.

TRBV7-3,.,TRBJ2-1,TRBD2,TGTGCCAGCAGCGAAACTAGCGGGAGTCCCTCCTACAATGAGCAGTTCTTC,CASSETSGSPSYNEQFF
TRBV19,.,TRBJ2-1,TRBD1,TGTGCCAGTAGTATTTTGGGACAGAACAATGAGCAGTTCTTC,CASSILGQNNEQFF
TRBV30,many,TRBJ2-1,.,TGTGCCTGGAGTCAGAAAGGCGAGCAGTTCTTC,CAWSQKGEQFF
TRBV12-5,many,TRBJ2-7,.,TGTGCTAGTGGTTTGGTAACGAACCGGCTCCGAGACTTGATGAATTACGAGCAGTACTTC,CASGLVTNRLRDLMNYEQYF
TRBV15,many,TRBJ2-7,TRBD2,TGTGCCACCAGCAGAGAACCTAGCGGGTCCTACGAGCAGTACTTC,CATSREPSGSYEQYF
TRBV18,many,TRBJ2-1,TRBD2,TGTGCCAGCTCACGAGGACTAGCGATTTACAATGAGCAGTTCTTC,CASSRGLAIYNEQFF
TRBV6-1,many,TRBJ2-3,.,TGTGCCAGCAGTGAAGAAATCGGCGGCAGCACAGATACGCAGTATTTT,CASSEEIGGSTDTQYF
TRBV27,.,TRBJ2-5,TRBD1,TGTGCCAGCAGTTTGGAGACAGGGGGTGTAGGGACCCAGTACTTC,CASSLETGGVGTQYF
TRBV5-6,many,TRBJ2-3,TRBD2,TGTGCCAGCAGCTACACGCTACTAGCGGGAGCTGATACGCAGTATTTT,CASSYTLLAGADTQYF
TRBV7-3,many,TRBJ2-1,.,TGTGCCAGCAGCTTACAGTACGAACAGGGCAATGAGCAGTTCTTC,CASSLQYEQGNEQFF
TRBV11-3,.,TRBJ2-2,.,TGTGCCAGCAGCTCCCCCAGCCCCGTGAACACCGGGGAGCTGTTTTTT,CASSSPSPVNTGELFF
TRBV9,.,TRBJ2-2,TRBD2,TGTGCCAGCAGCGACACTAGCGGTAACACCGGGGAGCTGTTTTTT,CASSDTSGNTGELFF
TRBV27,many,TRBJ2-1,.,TGTGCCAGCAGTAACACAGGCAGTGAGCAGTTCTTC,CASSNTGSEQFF
TRBV6-8,many,TRBJ2-1,TRBD2,TGTGCCAGCAAGGGGGGACTAGCGGGAGGATTTGCCTACAATGAGCAGTTCTTC,CASKGGLAGGFAYNEQFF
TRBV28,many,TRBJ1-4,TRBD1,TGTGCCAGTAGCCAGGGGGGGGGAAATGAAAAACTGTTTTTT,CASSQGGGNEKLFF
TRBV20-1,many,TRBJ2-7,TRBD2,TGCAGTGCTAGAGCCTCCACTAGCGGGAGGACCTTCGAGCAGTACTTC,CSARASTSGRTFEQYF
TRBV11-2,many,TRBJ1-4,.,TGTGCCAGCAGCTTAGATATAAGGGACGAAAAACTGTTTTTT,CASSLDIRDEKLFF
TRBV5-1,few,TRBJ2-5,.,TGCGCCAGCAGCTTTAGGGGCGCGGCGGAGACCCAGTACTTC,CASSFRGAAETQYF
TRBV3-1,many,TRBJ1-3,TRBD1,TGTGCCAGCAGCCCTGCCGGGACAGGTACTCTTGGAAACACCATATATTTT,CASSPAGTGTLGNTIYF
TRBV9,.,TRBJ2-7,.,TGTGCCAGCAGCGGAGGAGGCTCTGTCGAGCAGTACTTC,CASSGGGSVEQYF
TRBV7-9,.,TRBJ2-3,.,TGTGCCAGCAGCTTAGGATTAGTAGGTAGCGGCCACACAGATACGCAGTATTTT,CASSLGLVGSGHTDTQYF
TRBV5-1,many,TRBJ2-1,.,TGCGCCAGCAGTTATTTAGCGGACCGATACAATGAGCAGTTCTTC,CASSYLADRYNEQFF
TRBV2,many,TRBJ2-3,.,TGTGCCAGCAGTGCAGACAGTGCCACAGATACGCAGTATTTT,CASSADSATDTQYF
TRBV19,.,TRBJ1-1,.,TGTGCCAGTAGTATAGGGACGGTTCGGGAAGCTTTCTTT,CASSIGTVREAFF
TRBV27,many,TRBJ2-4,.,TGTGCCAGCAGTTTCCCCCTTCAGTACTTC,CASSFPLQYF
TRBV2,many,TRBJ2-1,TRBD2,TGTGCCAGCAGGCCGGGACTAGCGACCTACAATGAGCAGTTCTTC,CASRPGLATYNEQFF
TRBV5-1,few,TRBJ2-5,TRBD2,TGCGCCAGCAGCGCGCGGAGTTTGCGGGAGTTAGAGACCCAGTACTTC,CASSARSLRELETQYF
TRBV7-3,many,TRBJ2-5,.,TGTGCCAGCAGCTTAACGCAGGGAAGAGAGACCCAGTACTTC,CASSLTQGRETQYF
TRBV3-1,many,TRBJ2-5,TRBD2,TGTGCCAGCAGCCAAGATCGGTGGGAGGGCCGCCATGGAGAGACCCAGTACTTC,CASSQDRWEGRHGETQYF
TRBV24-1,many,TRBJ1-1,TRBD1,TGTGCCACCAGTGATGGACAGGTGAACACTGAAGCTTTCTTT,CATSDGQVNTEAFF
TRBV20-1,.,TRBJ2-1,.,TGCAGTGTCAGAGGGCGGTCCCGCTACAATGAGCAGTTCTTC,CSVRGRSRYNEQFF
TRBV7-3,many,TRBJ2-7,TRBD2,TGTGCCAGCAGCTTATTCCGGGGGGGCGAGCAGTACTTC,CASSLFRGGEQYF
TRBV20-1,many,TRBJ2-2,TRBD1,TGCAGTGCCCGCGGGCGGGGACAGGGCTTAACCGGGGAGCTGTTTTTT,CSARGRGQGLTGELFF
TRBV28,many,TRBJ2-5,TRBD1,TGTGCCAGCAGTTCGCCGAACAGGGGGCGAAAGACCCAGTACTTC,CASSSPNRGRKTQYF
TRBV10-1,.,TRBJ2-2,.,TGCGCCAGCAGTGAGTGGGGAGCGGGTGCCGCGAACACCGGGGAGCTGTTTTTT,CASSEWGAGAANTGELFF
TRBV5-6,many,TRBJ1-2,.,TGTGCCAGCAGCTTGGGAAACAGGGATAACTATGGCTACACCTTC,CASSLGNRDNYGYTF
TRBV28,many,TRBJ1-4,TRBD1,TGTGCCAGCAGCCCACTTGAGGGGGCGACTAATGAAAAACTGTTTTTT,CASSPLEGATNEKLFF
TRBV2,many,TRBJ2-1,TRBD2,TGTGCCAGCAGTGAAGGCCTAGCGGGAGGGCCCGCCTACAATGAGCAGTTCTTC,CASSEGLAGGPAYNEQFF
TRBV24-1,few,TRBJ2-1,TRBD2,TGTGCCACCAGTGATTCGGGAGGGCCCGGGAATGAGCAGTTCTTC,CATSDSGGPGNEQFF
TRBV4-1,few,TRBJ2-2,TRBD1,TGCGCCAGCAGCCGAACCGGGACAGCCATCGGGGAGCTGTTTTTT,CASSRTGTAIGELFF
TRBV6-1,many,TRBJ1-2,.,TGTGCCAGCAGTTATGAGGGTAACTATGGCTACACCTTC,CASSYEGNYGYTF
TRBV29-1,many,TRBJ2-1,TRBD1,TGCAGCGTTGAAGGAGGGGGCGCATCCTACAATGAGCAGTTCTTC,CSVEGGGASYNEQFF
TRBV20-1,many,TRBJ2-1,.,TGCAGTGCTAGAGATTCGGGACCATCCTACAATGAGCAGTTCTTC,CSARDSGPSYNEQFF
TRBV2,few,TRBJ1-5,.,TGTGCCAGCAGTGGAGTCCGGGACGCACTTGGAAATCAGCCCCAGCATTTT,CASSGVRDALGNQPQHF
TRBV28,.,TRBJ2-2,.,TGTGCCAGCATCCTGGGAGTTGAAGGAACCGGGGAGCTGTTTTTT,CASILGVEGTGELFF
TRBV5-1,.,TRBJ2-5,TRBD1,TGCGCCAGCAGCTTGGGGCAGGGGGCGCCGGAGACCCAGTACTTC,CASSLGQGAPETQYF
TRBV6-1,many,TRBJ2-1,TRBD2,TGTGCCAGCAGTCCGCTAGCGGGAGTGAATGAGCAGTTCTTC,CASSPLAGVNEQFF
TRBV18,.,TRBJ2-3,TRBD1,TGTGCCAGCAGGCCCCCATGGGGGACAGGGTGGACAGATACGCAGTATTTT,CASRPPWGTGWTDTQYF
TRBV20-1,many,TRBJ2-7,.,TGCAGTGCTAGTCCGCTCGGACAAACCCCCCGCTACGAGCAGTACTTC,CSASPLGQTPRYEQYF
TRBV7-3,many,TRBJ1-2,.,TGTGCCAGCAGCAAAGACAGGATGGGTGGCTACACCTTC,CASSKDRMGGYTF
TRBV28,few,TRBJ2-1,TRBD2,TGTGCCGGCAGTACACGGGGACTAGCGGGGGGAGAGCAGTTCTTC,CAGSTRGLAGGEQFF
TRBV2,many,TRBJ2-1,.,TGTGCCAGCGATGGAAGCGGCAATGAGCAGTTCTTC,CASDGSGNEQFF
TRBV11-2,.,TRBJ1-3,.,TGTGCCAGCAGCTTAGACAGGGTGGTGTCTGGAAACACCATATGTTTT,CASSLDRVVSGNTICF
TRBV28,many,TRBJ2-7,TRBD1,TGTGCCATCTCGGAGGGGACAGGGGGCTTTCGGATCCCCTACGAGCAGTACTTC,CAISEGTGGFRIPYEQYF
TRBV6-1,.,TRBJ2-1,.,TGTGCCAGCAGCCTTACCCGGGACTTATCCTACAATGAGCAGTTCTTC,CASSLTRDLSYNEQFF
TRBV6-1,few,TRBJ1-1,.,TGTGCCAGCAAGGACAGTTACAACACTGAAGCTTTCTTT,CASKDSYNTEAFF
TRBV28,.,TRBJ2-7,TRBD2,TGTGCCAGCAGTTTATGGGGGGGCGCGGGGGGGGAGCAGTACTTC,CASSLWGGAGGEQYF
TRBV6-1,few,TRBJ2-2,TRBD2,TGTGCCAGCAGTTTAAGCGGGAGGGCCGTCGGGGAGCTGTTTTTT,CASSLSGRAVGELFF
TRBV4-1,few,TRBJ2-5,.,TGCGCCAGCAGACGGGCGGCCGGGACTGAGGGCCAAGAGACCCAGTACTTC,CASRRAAGTEGQETQYF
TRBV5-5,many,TRBJ2-3,.,TGTGCCAGCAGCTTTTGGACCCAGAGACCAGATACGCAGTATTTT,CASSFWTQRPDTQYF